This is a list of T cell receptor beta chains from one sample in a study of T cells in Graves' hyperthyroidism and ophthalmopathy. TCRdb re-analysed the multiplex PCR reads in MiXCR, keeping a single row per CDR3 protein. The sample contains around 200,000 distinct CDR3 sequences, about a sixth of which appear only once. The sample comprised blood. Source of these receptors: a woman between 50 and 59 years old with Graves' hyperthyroidism. Both conserved end residues are part of each CDR3. The D gene is left open where the match is weak. Only some rows state a clone size, as once, few, many or a class for expanded clones.

D	size	V	J	DNA	CDR3
TRBD1	many	TRBV11-2	TRBJ1-3	TGTGCCAGCAGCTTAATCCCCAGACAGGGAGTCTCTGGAAACACCATATATTTT	CASSLIPRQGVSGNTIYF
TRBD1	many	TRBV7-9	TRBJ1-2	TGTGCCAGCAGCTTAGCGACAGGGTTAGGCTACACCTTC	CASSLATGLGYTF
.	many	TRBV12-3/TRBV12-4	TRBJ1-5	TGTGCCAGCGGGTGGGGGCCCAATCAGCCCCAGCATTTT	CASGWGPNQPQHF
.	many	TRBV4-2	TRBJ1-5	TGTGCCAGCAGCCAATCTGAGGGGAACGGCAATCAGCCCCAGCATTTT	CASSQSEGNGNQPQHF
.	many	TRBV5-1	TRBJ2-3	TGCGCCAGCAGCTTAGGGATCCCTAACACAGATACGCAGTATTTT	CASSLGIPNTDTQYF
.	many	TRBV12-3/TRBV12-4	TRBJ2-7	TGTGCCAGCAGTTTTTGGGGGACGAGCGAGCAGTACTTC	CASSFWGTSEQYF
.	many	TRBV14	TRBJ1-2	TGTGCCAGCAGCCAAGTTTTGGGGATAGGTGGCTACACCTTC	CASSQVLGIGGYTF
TRBD1	.	TRBV28	TRBJ2-5	TGTGCCAGCACCCCCTTCCCCGGACAGGACGAGACCCAGTACTTC	CASTPFPGQDETQYF
TRBD1	many	TRBV6-1	TRBJ1-4	TGTGCCAGCAGTTTTCGTTACAGGGGAACTAATGAAAAACTGTTTTTT	CASSFRYRGTNEKLFF
.	many	TRBV20-1	TRBJ1-1	TGCAGTGCTAGAGATCAGCCGGGGTCGGCCACTGAAGCTTTCTTT	CSARDQPGSATEAFF
.	many	TRBV7-2	TRBJ1-3	TGTGCCAGCAGCCCCCAGGGACTGATCTCTGGAAACACCATATATTTT	CASSPQGLISGNTIYF
.	many	TRBV9	TRBJ1-1	TGTGCCAGCAGCGTAGGCGGGCTCTTGGCTGAAGCTTTCTTT	CASSVGGLLAEAFF
.	many	TRBV27	TRBJ1-1	TGTGCCAGCAGTCTTAGTGGGGCGCCGAACACTGAAGCTTTCTTT	CASSLSGAPNTEAFF
TRBD2	many	TRBV5-1	TRBJ2-3	TGCGCCAGCAGCTGGCGGGGGGGGCCATCTAGCACAGATACGCAGTATTTT	CASSWRGGPSSTDTQYF
.	.	TRBV20-1	TRBJ2-7	TGCAGTGCTATCCTAGTTACCGGGAGCGAGCAGTACTTC	CSAILVTGSEQYF
.	many	TRBV20-1	TRBJ1-1	TGCAGTGCTGGTTCCACGGTACAGGAAGCTTTCTTT	CSAGSTVQEAFF
TRBD1	once	TRBV6-1	TRBJ1-2	TGTGCCAGCAGTGAAGAGGGGACAGCCGTCTATGGCTACACCTTC	CASSEEGTAVYGYTF
TRBD1	many	TRBV10-3	TRBJ2-1	TGTGCCATCAGTGAACTAGGGGGCGGCTACAATGAGCAGTTCTTC	CAISELGGGYNEQFF
.	.	TRBV9	TRBJ2-3	TGTGCCAGCAGCGCCAGTGCTAGCACAGATACGCAGTATTTT	CASSASASTDTQYF
TRBD1	.	TRBV4-1	TRBJ1-6	TGCGCCAGCAGCCATCCCCGGGACAGGGGTAATTCACCCCTCCACTTT	CASSHPRDRGNSPLHF
.	many	TRBV6-1	TRBJ1-2	TGTGCCAGCAGTTCGGCCCCCTCCGGTGGCTACACCTTC	CASSSAPSGGYTF
.	many	TRBV3-1	TRBJ1-2	TGTGCCAGCAGCTTCAGAAGGAATCGTGGCTACACCTTC	CASSFRRNRGYTF
.	many	TRBV2	TRBJ1-1	TGTGCCAGCAGTGTCGCATTGAACACTGAAGCTTTCTTT	CASSVALNTEAFF
TRBD1	.	TRBV4-2	TRBJ2-7	TGTGCCAGCAGCCAACAGGCCCGAGGGCAGGGGGCTTCCTACGAGCAGTACTTC	CASSQQARGQGASYEQYF
TRBD1	.	TRBV2	TRBJ1-5	TGTGCCAGCATCCCTGGACAGGGCGTCAATCAGCCCCAGCATTTT	CASIPGQGVNQPQHF
TRBD2	.	TRBV19	TRBJ2-2	TGTGCCAGTACGGGGGGAATTAACACCGGGGAGCTGTTTTTT	CASTGGINTGELFF
TRBD1	few	TRBV19	TRBJ1-2	TGTGCCAGTAGTATCATCGACAGGGGTACGGGTGGCTACACCTTC	CASSIIDRGTGGYTF
.	many	TRBV7-9	TRBJ1-1	TGTGCCAGCAGCTTAAGAACGTACTTTGAAGCTTTCTTT	CASSLRTYFEAFF
.	many	TRBV10-3	TRBJ2-1	TGTGCCATCAACGAACAGTCCTACAATGAGCAGTTCTTC	CAINEQSYNEQFF
.	many	TRBV19	TRBJ1-1	TGTGCCAGTAGTGTAGACCGGGACTCTAACCCGACACATGAAGCTTTCTTT	CASSVDRDSNPTHEAFF
TRBD2	many	TRBV27	TRBJ2-1	TGTGCCAGCAGTCTAATCGGAGCGGGGGTGACCCACTACAATGAGCAGTTCTTC	CASSLIGAGVTHYNEQFF
.	.	TRBV16	TRBJ1-1	TGTGCCAGCAGCCCCCAAGGGTGGGGTGCTGAAGCTTTCTTT	CASSPQGWGAEAFF
.	many	TRBV9	TRBJ1-6	TGTGCCAGCAGCGACACCTATCGGGATTCACCCCTCCACTTT	CASSDTYRDSPLHF
.	many	TRBV10-2	TRBJ1-1	TGCGCCAGCAGTGAGTCGAGAGGGCGGACTGAAGCTTTCTTT	CASSESRGRTEAFF
TRBD2	many	TRBV6-5	TRBJ2-1	TGTGCCAGCAGTTACTCGCGGGGGAGGAACAATGAGCAGTTCTTC	CASSYSRGRNNEQFF
.	.	TRBV6-4	TRBJ2-1	TGTGCCAGCAAGCCGGACACGAGAGGGAACAATGAGCAGTTCTTC	CASKPDTRGNNEQFF
.	many	TRBV18	TRBJ2-6	TGTGCCAGCTCACCGGGGCCTGGGGCCAACGTCCTGACTTTC	CASSPGPGANVLTF
TRBD1	many	TRBV6-1	TRBJ1-2	TGTGCCAGCAGTAAAACTTCAGGGGGCGCTTTGTCCCACACCTTC	CASSKTSGGALSHTF
TRBD1	many	TRBV7-9	TRBJ2-1	TGTGCCAGCAGCTTAGATTGGGGGACAGGGGGCAATGAGCAGTTCTTC	CASSLDWGTGGNEQFF
.	many	TRBV2	TRBJ1-1	TGTGCCAGCAGGGGCAGGAGGAACACTGAAGCTTTCTTT	CASRGRRNTEAFF
TRBD1	many	TRBV7-8	TRBJ2-7	TGTGCCAGCAGCGTGACCGGGACAGGGGATTACGAGCAGTACTTC	CASSVTGTGDYEQYF
.	many	TRBV2	TRBJ2-2	TGTGCCAGCAGTGGGGACTTTTTAACCGGGGAGCTGTTTTTT	CASSGDFLTGELFF
TRBD2	many	TRBV7-9	TRBJ2-7	TGTGCCAGCAGCCCTAGCGGGGGGGGGACAGGTCCTACTGAGCAGTACTTC	CASSPSGGGTGPTEQYF
TRBD2	.	TRBV29-1	TRBJ2-3	TGCAGCGTTGAGGGACTAGGGGATACGCAGTATTTT	CSVEGLGDTQYF
.	many	TRBV11-2	TRBJ2-1	TGTGCCAGCAGCTTATCGCGGGGACTGGATAATGAGCAGTTCTTC	CASSLSRGLDNEQFF
.	many	TRBV28	TRBJ1-1	TGTGCCAGCAGTTTTCAGACAGGCGGCACTGAAGCTTTCTTT	CASSFQTGGTEAFF
.	many	TRBV28	TRBJ1-5	TGTGCCAGCAGCCGACGGAATTATCAGCCCCAGCATTTT	CASSRRNYQPQHF
TRBD1	many	TRBV20-1	TRBJ1-5	TGCAGTGCCAGGGGGGAGCCAGGGGCGCGGAATCAGCCCCAGCATTTT	CSARGEPGARNQPQHF
TRBD2	.	TRBV27	TRBJ2-2	TGTGCCACCACCCGCGGGAGGGAAACCGGGGAGCTGTTTTTT	CATTRGRETGELFF
TRBD1	many	TRBV7-2	TRBJ2-7	TGTGCCAGCAGTTATAGGGGTACAGGACAGGGGAAGATCTACGAGCAGTACTTC	CASSYRGTGQGKIYEQYF
TRBD2	many	TRBV12-3/TRBV12-4	TRBJ2-3	TGTGCCAGCAGTACCCGGACTAGCGGGGGGACTAGCACAGATACGCAGTATTTT	CASSTRTSGGTSTDTQYF
TRBD1	.	TRBV4-2	TRBJ1-4	TGTGCCAGCAGCGGCGGGGACAGCTCCTATGAAAAACTGTTTTTT	CASSGGDSSYEKLFF
TRBD1	many	TRBV28	TRBJ2-1	TGTGCCAGCACCCCGGGACAGGCGTACAATGAGCAGTTCTTC	CASTPGQAYNEQFF